This record looks at one T cell receptor (beta chain) sequence and its context. This sample stems from a study of shared clonotypes between healthy human individuals. Using immunoSEQ multiplex PCR, the repertoire was profiled, and TCRdb retains in-frame clones only, with some absent. The sample has 2 million to 2.5 million clones; approximately 95% are singletons. The CDR3 has 14 residues. In germline, CDR1 is SGHRS, CDR2 YFSETQ. The V gene lost 4 bases and the J gene lost 1 base, with 11 bases spanning the gap. The authors divided CD4+ cells into CD45RA+ naive and CD45RA-negative memory subsets. The source of this sequence is a man aged 18 to 30 in good health. The chain combines TRBV5-1 with TRBJ2-5; no definite D call. What was sequenced was naive CD4+ T cells sorted from blood. Specified subset: CD45RA+ positively selected. CDR3 DNA: TGCGCCAGCAGCCCCTCGACGGTCCAAGAGACCCAGTACTTC. Its translation: CASSPSTVQETQYF.